The clone carrying this TCR beta chain has a single count. Its specificity is not known. Profiling relied on immunoSEQ multiplex PCR, and the TCRdb table lists in-frame clones only, not all of them. The sample carries 15,000 to 20,000 clones, 55% to 80% recorded once. Trimming took 1 base from V and 5 from J, leaving 11 bases between them. CDR3 length: 14 residues. CDR1 SGHTA and CDR2 FQGNSA come from the germline V gene. The data were taken from a study of tumor-infiltrating lymphocytes in localized non-small cell lung cancer. Notes on the study in general: Recurrence-free survival showed no association with tumor T-cell fraction. Not all patients were TCR sequenced, owing to tissue quantity. Technical variation could not be separated from intratumor heterogeneity here.

The TCR comes from a human donor with non-small cell lung cancer. The sample comprised lung tumor tissue. The chain couples TRBV7-2 to TRBJ1-2; D remains unclear. In DNA form, the CDR3 reads TGTGCCAGCAGCTTAGGGCCCACCTCTTATGGCTACACCTTC. This gives the protein CASSLGPTSYGYTF. Variable domain in full (rest from reference TRBV7-2 and TRBJ1-2): GAGVSQSPSNKVTEKGKDVELRCDPISGHTALYWYRQSLGQGLEFLIYFQGNSAPDKSGLPSDRFSAERTGGSVSTLTIQRTQQEDSAVYLCASSLGPTSYGYTFGSGTRLTVV.